This is a list of T cell receptor beta chains from one sample in a study of T-cell reconstitution after alpha-beta-depleted transplantation in children. TCRdb re-called the PCR reads through MiXCR, storing one row per CDR3 protein. The sample includes about 830,000 distinct CDR3 sequences, roughly 15% of them seen just once. This sample comprised PBMCs, mostly from graft donor cells, obtained 360 days after TCRalphabeta/CD19-depleted stem cell transplant. The receptors here all came from a male patient under 18 who had a stem cell transplant for acute lymphoblastic leukemia, so the T cells may come from the graft donor. CDR3s include the opening cysteine and the closing phenylalanine or tryptophan. The D gene is left open where the match is weak. Clone size is stated in some rows and not others, as once, few, many or a class when expanded.

j_call	v_call	clone_size	cdr3_length	d_call	cdr3_aa	cdr3_nt
TRBJ2-5	TRBV2	NA	15	TRBD2	CASSELLAGGETQYF	TGTGCCAGCAGTGAACTCCTAGCGGGAGGGGAGACCCAGTACTTC
TRBJ2-4	TRBV29-1	NA	13	NA	CSVEQDAKNIQYF	TGCAGCGTTGAACAGGATGCCAAAAACATTCAGTACTTC
TRBJ2-2	TRBV5-1	many	15	NA	CASRPDIWDTGELFF	TGCGCCAGCAGGCCAGATATATGGGACACCGGGGAGCTGTTTTTT
TRBJ1-6	TRBV5-1	many	15	TRBD1	CASSFETGVDSPLHF	TGCGCCAGCAGCTTCGAGACAGGGGTCGATTCACCCCTCCACTTT
TRBJ2-2	TRBV15	NA	14	NA	CATRLSVTTGELFF	TGTGCCACCAGACTATCCGTTACCACCGGGGAGCTGTTTTTT
TRBJ2-7	TRBV7-6	many	11	NA	CASSLVGEQYF	TGTGCCAGCAGCTTAGTCGGTGAGCAGTACTTC
TRBJ2-2	TRBV6-1	NA	15	TRBD2	CASSRGLGGIRELFF	TGTGCCAGCAGTCGGGGCCTCGGGGGGATCCGGGAGCTGTTTTTT
TRBJ2-1	TRBV11-2	few	16	TRBD2	CASRRASGSSYNEQFF	TGTGCCAGCAGACGGGCTAGCGGGAGCTCCTACAATGAGCAGTTCTTC
TRBJ2-5	TRBV27	few	16	NA	CASSPTDTVYQETQYF	TGTGCCAGCAGTCCCACAGACACAGTGTACCAAGAGACCCAGTACTTC
TRBJ1-1	TRBV7-2	few	16	TRBD1	CASSPQPTGASTEAFF	TGTGCCAGCAGCCCACAACCTACAGGGGCCTCCACTGAAGCTTTCTTT
TRBJ2-7	TRBV18	few	14	NA	CASSRAGHSYEQYF	TGTGCCAGCTCACGGGCGGGGCACTCCTACGAGCAGTACTTC
TRBJ2-7	TRBV10-1	once	17	TRBD2	CASSESGVAGAFYEQYF	TGCGCCAGCAGTGAGTCCGGCGTAGCGGGAGCCTTTTACGAGCAGTACTTC
TRBJ1-2	TRBV5-1	few	17	TRBD1	CASSSGQGSSSVYGYTF	TGCGCCAGCAGCTCGGGACAGGGGTCATCATCGGTCTATGGCTACACCTTC
TRBJ2-5	TRBV10-3	few	11	NA	CATRDQETQYF	TGTGCCACCCGGGATCAAGAGACCCAGTACTTC
TRBJ2-5	TRBV9	few	15	NA	CASSVVPYPQETQYF	TGTGCCAGCAGCGTAGTGCCCTACCCCCAAGAGACCCAGTACTTC
TRBJ1-2	TRBV20-1	few	15	TRBD1	CSARDLGGADYGYTF	TGCAGTGCTAGAGATCTAGGGGGCGCCGACTATGGCTACACCTTC
TRBJ2-2	TRBV12-3/TRBV12-4	NA	15	NA	CASTKQIMNTGELFF	TGTGCCAGCACCAAACAGATTATGAACACCGGGGAGCTGTTTTTT
TRBJ2-4	TRBV7-9	many	15	TRBD2	CASSQGLAGSNIQYF	TGTGCCAGCAGTCAAGGGCTAGCGGGAAGTAACATTCAGTACTTC